This T cell receptor (beta chain) derives from a study of cytomegalovirus exposure and HLA in healthy donors. Study as a whole: Earlier, approximately 190 million T cells were analyzed, and about 120 million unique TCR beta sequences were found among them. There were about 85 million unique TCRs (from HLA-typed donors) in an early data release. Assignment to the Caucasian-associated ancestry cluster applied to roughly 80% of the approximately 420 genotyped donors.

Samples came from healthy bone marrow donors. V shed 3 bases and J 4 bases; nucleotides not matched to a gene: 11. CDR1 is ENHRY, CDR2 SYGVKD, per germline. The CDR3 contains 16 residues. The PCR had 60 Vbeta and 13 Jbeta primers. Libraries were prepared by immunoSEQ multiplex PCR; TCRdb keeps only in-frame clonotypes and omits some of them. Here the sample spans some 100,000 clones, 85% being singletons. This clonotype originated in a man aged 25-45 years in good health and CMV-seronegative. The sequencing sample was made of PBMCs. V gene TRBV10-3 combines with J gene TRBJ2-7; 8 positions agree with TRBD1. The CDR3 DNA reads TGTGCCATCAGTGACAGGCAGGGGGCAACCAGTTACGAGCAGTACTTC. Translated: CAISDRQGATSYEQYF.